The T cell receptor beta chain described here comes from a study of T cell responses to AZD1222 COVID-19 vaccine. Study-level findings and limits: The peak T cell response came first, and repertoires were sampled only after it.

Note on this clone: No antigen is known for it.

The table came from immunoSEQ multiplex PCR; TCRdb's copy has only in-frame clones and leaves some out. The sample has about 200,000 clones, approximately 93% seen once; the top ten hold about 1%. The receptor's source is an adult who received the AZD1222 COVID-19 vaccine. Material: peripheral blood, obtained 28 days after the second AZD1222 dose.

CDR3 in amino acids: CASSLEGASSYNEQFF. The CDR3 nucleotides read TGTGCCAGCAGCTTAGAGGGGGCCAGCTCCTACAATGAGCAGTTCTTC. The chain couples TRBV7-2 to TRBJ2-1; 7 nucleotides line up with TRBD1. J gave up 0 bases and V 1 base, and 3 bases lay outside the gene matches. The CDR3 loop spans 16 amino acids. Germline loops: CDR1 SGHTA, CDR2 FQGNSA. Drawing the rest from reference TRBV7-2 and TRBJ2-1, the complete variable domain is GAGVSQSPSNKVTEKGKDVELRCDPISGHTALYWYRQSLGQGLEFLIYFQGNSAPDKSGLPSDRFSAERTGGSVSTLTIQRTQQEDSAVYLCASSLEGASSYNEQFFGPGTRLTVL.